This T cell receptor (beta chain) was observed in a study of T cells expressing NK-cell markers. Study-level background: Underlying the TCR beta repertoires were sorted CD3+CD56+NKG2C+, CD3+CD56+NKG2C- and CD3+CD56-NKG2C+ T cells. Study-wide findings and caveats: Expanded NKG2C+ T cell clones had unclear HCMV specificity.

In regard to this clonotype: No antigen is known for it.

One entry per CDR3 protein, without DNA, is what TCRdb gives after re-calling the 5' RACE reads. The sample includes roughly 160,000 distinct CDR3 sequences. Germline-derived CDR1 and CDR2 are MNHEY and SVGEGT. The CDR3 runs 14 residues. The sequencing input was blood T cells: a sorted CD56 or NKG2C T cell subset, CD4+ or CD8+ T cells, or bulk PBMC T cells (not recorded which). The gene calls are TRBV6-2 or TRBV6-3 and TRBJ2-5; without DNA, the TCRdb call of TRBD1 cannot be checked. The receptor was derived from a woman aged 18-70 years in good health. The CDR3 region is CASSYVQGPETQYF.